Presented here are 29 T cell receptor beta chains from one specimen sequenced in a study of OX40 agonist ivuxolimab in advanced cancers. Assay: immunoSEQ multiplex PCR; the TCRdb copy retains only in-frame clones and omits some. The table lists 65,000 to 80,000 clones, approximately 91% of them singletons. The specimen comprised CD4+ or CD8+ T cells sorted from blood, sampled in a trial of the OX40 agonist ivuxolimab. The receptors derive from an adult with an advanced solid tumor such as melanoma, head and neck, liver or kidney cancer.

This chain connects TRBV28 to TRBJ2-1; 13 bases match TRBD2. The CDR3 sequence is 15 residues long. Germline values: CDR1 MDHEN, CDR2 SYDVKM. The trim removed 5 bases at V and 2 bases at J, leaving 0 bases unmatched. The CDR3 here is CASSTSGRAYNEQFF. CDR3 in DNA: TGTGCCAGCAGTACTAGCGGGAGGGCCTACAATGAGCAGTTCTTC.

The chain couples TRBV6-5 to TRBJ1-5; D is possibly TRBD1 (5 bases). The V gene lost 0 bases and the J gene lost 7 bases, with 13 bases spanning the gap. Per the germline V gene, CDR1 is MNHEY and CDR2 is SVGAGI. The CDR3 is 15 amino acids. In DNA, the CDR3 is TGTGCCAGCAGTTACTCGGGGGGGAATGGCCAGCCCCAGCATTTT. It translates to CASSYSGGNGQPQHF.

This clone came up once. V is TRBV15 and J is TRBJ1-5; 8 bases are shared with TRBD1. This CDR3 is built from 14 residues. Germline V CDR1 and CDR2: LNHNV, YYDKDF (reference sequence). J lost 0 bases, V lost 9 bases, and 4 bases had no gene match. CDR3 loop: CATNDRGSNQPQHF. The CDR3, as DNA: TGTGCCACGAATGACAGGGGTAGCAATCAGCCCCAGCATTTT.

J is TRBJ2-2 and V is TRBV7-9, with D possibly matching TRBD2 (6 bases). V lost 5 bases to trimming and J lost 3 bases, with 10 bases between them. The length of the CDR3 is 14 residues. CDR1 is SEHNR and CDR2 is FQNEAQ in the germline V gene (reference sequence). The CDR3 loop reads CASSPQRDTGELFF. As DNA, the CDR3 is TGTGCCAGCAGCCCCCAGCGGGACACCGGGGAGCTGTTTTTT.

The CDR3 region is CASSILAGGPTDTQYF. The CDR3 DNA reads TGTGCCAGCAGTATCCTAGCGGGAGGGCCTACAGATACGCAGTATTTT. The chain combines TRBV27 with TRBJ2-3; 12 bases are a match to TRBD2. The ends lost 5 bases at V and 3 bases at J; junction bases unmatched: 6. There are 16 residues in the CDR3. Germline assignment: CDR1 MNHEY and CDR2 SMNVEV (reference sequence).

The genes are TRBV6-5 and TRBJ2-5, with D possibly matching TRBD1 (6 bases). The V and J ends lost 7 bases and 5 bases respectively, with 14 bases between them. Per germline, CDR1 MNHEY and CDR2 SVGAGI. The length of the CDR3 is 13 residues. As DNA, the CDR3 is TGTGCCAGCACCGGGACAATGGGGGAGACCCAGTACTTC. Translated, it gives CASTGTMGETQYF.

This clone was recorded only once. The chain employs TRBV6-5 and TRBJ1-1; D is unclear. V was cut by 2 bases and J by 5 bases, with 12 bases left in between. Germline-derived CDR1 and CDR2 are MNHEY and SVGAGI. The CDR3 has 14 residues. DNA for the CDR3: TGTGCCAGCAGTTACGGGGATGAAGCGACTGAAGCTTTCTTT. Translated, it gives CASSYGDEATEAFF.

This clone has only one observation. The chain recombines TRBV7-9 with TRBJ2-2, with 7 bases that match TRBD2. The CDR3 is 16 amino acids. In germline, CDR1 is SEHNR, CDR2 FQNEAQ (reference sequence). Germline trimming cut 8 bases from V and 3 bases from J; bases unmatched to any gene: 12. The chain's CDR3 is CASSGWGGPDTGELFF. DNA of the CDR3: TGTGCCAGCTCAGGATGGGGAGGGCCGGACACCGGGGAGCTGTTTTTT.

This clone was found once. The chain combines TRBV11-2 with TRBJ2-3; tentatively, D is TRBD2 (6 bases). In germline, CDR1 is SGHAT, CDR2 FQNNGV. The ends were cut back, 3 bases at V and 0 bases at J, with 13 bases in the middle. This CDR3 is 16 amino acids long. This chain's CDR3 is CASSFPGGESTDTQYF. As DNA, the CDR3 is TGTGCCAGCAGCTTCCCCGGAGGGGAGAGCACAGATACGCAGTATTTT. The full variable domain, in which reference TRBV11-2 and TRBJ2-3 provide the parts outside the CDR3, is EAGVAQSPRYKIIEKRQSVAFWCNPISGHATLYWYQQILGQGPKLLIQFQNNGVVDDSQLPKDRFSAERLKGVDSTLKIQPAKLEDSAVYLCASSFPGGESTDTQYFGPGTRLTVL.

The chain couples TRBV5-8 to TRBJ2-7, with D possibly called TRBD1 or TRBD2 (7 bases each). Deletions cut 1 base from V and 3 bases from J, with 17 bases between. The V gene's germline CDR1 is SGHTS and CDR2 YDEGEE. The CDR3 loop spans 16 amino acids. For the CDR3, the DNA is TGTGCCAGCAGCTTGTGGGGGGGGGACAGTATCTACGAGCAGTACTTC. Encoded protein: CASSLWGGDSIYEQYF.

The J gene is TRBJ2-5, the V gene TRBV9; no firm D call. The V end lost 0 bases, the J end lost 7 bases, and 7 bases lay between the germline ends. Germline values: CDR1 SGDLS, CDR2 YYNGEE. The CDR3 is 12 residues long. DNA for the CDR3: TGTGCCAGCAGCGTAGGGTCGGGGACCCAGTACTTC. It encodes CASSVGSGTQYF.

The chain joins TRBV7-3 to TRBJ2-7; TRBD2 matches 7 bases. In germline, CDR1 is SGHTA, CDR2 FQGTGA. CDR3 size: 14 residues. J gave up 5 bases and V 5 bases, and 9 bases lay outside the gene matches. CDR3 amino acids: CASSPGGGPDEQYF. The CDR3 DNA is TGTGCCAGCAGCCCGGGGGGAGGGCCAGACGAGCAGTACTTC.

The chain uses TRBV28 and TRBJ2-4; D remains ambiguous. This CDR3 contains 17 residues. Germline-derived CDR1 and CDR2 are MDHEN and SYDVKM. V lost 5 bases, J lost 0 bases, and 17 bases lay in between. CDR3 sequence: CASSPTDGPKAKNIQYF. In DNA, the CDR3 is TGTGCCAGCAGTCCCACGGACGGACCTAAAGCCAAAAACATTCAGTACTTC.

V gene TRBV11-2 combines with J gene TRBJ1-3; no clear D gene. V was pared by 5 bases and J by 4 bases, with 15 bases between. In germline, CDR1 is SGHAT, CDR2 FQNNGV. This CDR3 has 15 amino acids. The CDR3 bases are TGTGCCAGCAGCGAAGACGGCGGCCTGGGAAACACCATATATTTT. As protein: CASSEDGGLGNTIYF.

The sample holds a few counts of this clone. The rearrangement links TRBV2 to TRBJ2-2; a possible D gene is TRBD2 (6 bases). V lost 6 bases and J 3 bases, leaving 8 bases between the germline ends. This CDR3 contains 13 residues. The germline V gene has CDR1 SNHLY and CDR2 FYNNEI. The chain's CDR3 is CASSGTHTGELFF. The CDR3 DNA reads as TGTGCCAGCAGCGGGACTCACACCGGGGAGCTGTTTTTT.

This clone was picked up one time. V is TRBV6-5 and J is TRBJ2-2; D not resolved. Germline V CDR1 and CDR2: MNHEY, SVGAGI. V shed 9 bases and J shed 6 bases, with 11 bases lying between them. The CDR3 length is 12 residues. CDR3 in amino acids: CASQAAAGELFF. The CDR3 DNA sequence: TGTGCCAGTCAAGCCGCAGCCGGGGAGCTGTTTTTT.

V is TRBV7-9 and J is TRBJ2-2; 7 bases fit TRBD1. In germline, CDR1 is SEHNR, CDR2 FQNEAQ (reference sequence). There are 17 residues in the CDR3. V lost 4 bases to trimming and J lost 0 bases; unmatched junction nucleotides: 8. CDR3 protein: CASSSSRDRTNTGELFF. CDR3 in DNA: TGTGCCAGCAGCTCCTCGAGGGACAGAACGAACACCGGGGAGCTGTTTTTT.

The chain couples TRBV5-6 to TRBJ2-3, with TRBD2 matching over 9 bases. CDR1 and CDR2 from the germline V gene are SGHDT and YYEEEE. This CDR3 is built from 16 residues. Unmatched junction bases numbered 7, after V lost 4 bases and J lost 1 base. Here the CDR3 DNA reads TGTGCCAGCAGCGACGGGACTAGCAGACGCACAGATACGCAGTATTTT. It encodes CASSDGTSRRTDTQYF.

The chain couples TRBV14 to TRBJ2-1; D perhaps matches TRBD2 (6 bases). The germline V gene encodes CDR1 SGHDN and CDR2 FVKESK. V was shortened by 4 bases and J by 8 bases, with 18 bases between the two germline ends. CDR3 length equals 15 residues. DNA of the CDR3: TGTGCCAGCAGCCTGGGACTCACCGTTGGGGATGAGCAGTTCTTC. Its protein product is CASSLGLTVGDEQFF.

The chain recombines TRBV28 with TRBJ1-1; a weak D match, TRBD1 (6 bases). This CDR3 spans 14 amino acids. The ends were cut back, 5 bases at V and 0 bases at J, with 10 bases in the middle. CDR1 and CDR2 (germline): MDHEN, SYDVKM. Written as DNA, the CDR3 is TGTGCCAGCAGTCAGACAGGAGTGAACACTGAAGCTTTCTTT. Protein sequence: CASSQTGVNTEAFF.

The genes are TRBV28 and TRBJ2-2; the D is unclear. Germline V gene lookup returns CDR1 MDHEN and CDR2 SYDVKM. V lost 5 bases to trimming and J lost 4 bases, with 17 bases between them. There are 16 residues in the CDR3. CDR3 residues: CASSTPPLRVTGELFF. The CDR3 nucleotides read TGTGCCAGCAGTACCCCTCCGCTCCGGGTCACCGGGGAGCTGTTTTTT.

The chain has TRBV7-9 and TRBJ2-5, with D tentatively TRBD2 (7 bases). V gave up 6 bases and J gave up 4 bases, with 15 bases separating them. The germline V gene encodes CDR1 SEHNR and CDR2 FQNEAQ (reference sequence). CDR3 length: 14 residues. CDR3 protein: CASRGGGPGETQYF. The CDR3 region has the DNA TGTGCCAGCAGAGGGGGAGGGCCAGGAGAGACCCAGTACTTC.

This chain links TRBV4-3 with TRBJ1-5; D remains unclear. Germline lookup yields CDR1 LGHNA and CDR2 YSLEER. V lost 0 bases to trimming and J lost 4 bases, with 10 bases between them. The length of the CDR3 is 15 residues. CDR3 nucleotides: TGCGCCAGCAGCCAAGATGGGAGTGGGAATCAGCCCCAGCATTTT. Translating it yields CASSQDGSGNQPQHF.

The rearrangement joins TRBV7-3 to TRBJ2-2; 9 bases are a match to TRBD2. The length of the CDR3 is 19 residues. V lost 5 bases and J lost 5; bases outside the gene matches: 18. Germline V gene data show CDR1 as SGHTA and CDR2 as FQGTGA. The CDR3 DNA follows: TGTGCCAGCAGCCGGTCCCGGGGTAGCGGGAGAGAGGTGACCGGGGAGCTGTTTTTT. Encoded protein: CASSRSRGSGREVTGELFF.

The V call is TRBV28, the J call TRBJ2-7; 8 bases match TRBD2. Germline loops: CDR1 MDHEN, CDR2 SYDVKM. The CDR3 loop spans 14 amino acids. The V segment lost 5 bases and the J segment 0 bases; nucleotides outside the gene matches: 3. The CDR3 nucleotides read TGTGCCAGCAGTCCGCGGGAGGCCTCCTACGAGCAGTACTTC. Translation gives CASSPREASYEQYF. Drawing the rest from reference TRBV28 and TRBJ2-7, the complete variable domain is DVKVTQSSRYLVKRTGEKVFLECVQDMDHENMFWYRQDPGLGLRLIYFSYDVKMKEKGDIPEGYSVSREKKERFSLILESASTNQTSMYLCASSPREASYEQYFGPGTRLTVT.

The gene calls are TRBV9 and TRBJ2-2; TRBD2 aligns across 13 bases. The CDR3 has 17 amino acids. Germline CDR1 and CDR2: SGDLS and YYNGEE. Trimming removed 3 bases from V and 6 bases from J; junction bases left unmatched: 8. The DNA of the CDR3 is TGTGCCAGCAGCGGGGGGACTAGCGGGATTGTCGCCGGGGAGCTGTTTTTT. It encodes CASSGGTSGIVAGELFF.

V usage is TRBV6-6 and J usage is TRBJ1-6; 12 bases match TRBD1. The CDR3 extends over 13 amino acids. J was trimmed by 8 bases and V by 11 bases; bases with no gene match: 4. The V gene's germline CDR1 is MNHNY and CDR2 SVGAGI (reference sequence). The CDR3 DNA reads as TGTGCCGTGGGACAGGGGGCTTATTCACCCCTCCACTTT. As protein: CAVGQGAYSPLHF.

The chain is built from TRBV28 and TRBJ1-1, with D maybe TRBD1 (5 bases). V was pared by 3 bases and J by 6 bases, with 11 bases between. Germline CDR1 MDHEN, CDR2 SYDVKM. This CDR3 is 13 amino acids long. The CDR3 coding sequence is TGTGCCAGCAGTTTTGCTGACAGCCCTGAAGCTTTCTTT. Translating it yields CASSFADSPEAFF.

J is TRBJ2-1 and V is TRBV6-6, with 14 nucleotides matching TRBD2. The CDR3 covers 15 residues. Unmatched junction bases numbered 4, after V lost 6 bases and J lost 6 bases. Germline CDR1 and CDR2: MNHNY and SVGAGI (reference sequence). CDR3 loop: CASSPGLAGANEQFF. CDR3 bases: TGTGCCAGCAGCCCGGGACTAGCGGGAGCCAATGAGCAGTTCTTC.